Here is one TCR beta chain with its context. Its antigen has not been determined. No qualities accompany the bases; no much larger clone lies one base away. Spanning cysteine to phenylalanine, the CDR3 consists of 15 amino acids. Only the CDR3 part of the read is kept: 45 bases, read in frame from the first base. The germline V gene gives CDR1 as SGHVS and CDR2 as FQNEAQ. The trim is 5 bases for V and 3 bases for J, with a gap of 13 bases between the germline ends. The data were obtained in a study of blood T cell repertoires in COVID-19 (TCRdb year 2020). For context, the study as a whole: Collaborator samples came from the United States, Italy and Spain and covered acute and convalescent phases of COVID-19. The dataset comprised deeply sampled blood TCRbeta repertoires from subjects exposed to, actively infected with, or recovered from COVID-19. A freely available public database, intended as a resource for researchers studying the immune response to SARS-CoV-2, is where the repertoires were released. The prospective study material was composed of cDNA or gDNA derived from T cells, B-cell-depleted T cells, or PBMCs. The samples were drawn from two sources: the first 160 participants of the ongoing ImmuneRACE study, and 1,200 or so subjects contributed by 6 global collaborators. Where available, HLA class I and class II types were obtained from metadata supplied by the sample provider rather than from assay-based typing. The sample metadata nearly always contained a de-identified subject ID, COVID-19 status, age in years and sex. Summary of the overall study and its limitations: The quantity of clinical and demographic metadata differed by source and by participant and was supplied without curation.

TCRbeta CDR3 regions were amplified from genomic DNA using the immunoSEQ Assay, a bias-controlled multiplex PCR. The original methods were these. The number of nucleated cells in each sample was estimated by amplification of reference gene primers within the assay. To quantify the absolute abundance of each unique TCRbeta CDR3 rearrangement, sequence reads were collapsed and filtered. Productive Simpson clonality was computed per sample as the square root of Simpson's diversity index over productive rearrangements. The table was pulled from immuneACCESS by TCRdb, which kept in-frame rearrangements only. Such tables lose some clones; where checked, under half of the loss comes from unresolved V genes, and the rest has no known cause. The V and J calls and clone size were taken over from that table, and D and trimming were inferred from the DNA. The sample table records about 380,000 clones; about four fifths of these occur just once. Jointly, the top ten make up around 1.1% of the sample.

The collaborating institutions used their own protocols to collect whole blood in K2EDTA tubes. For TCRbeta analysis, collaborators shipped samples in one of three forms: frozen whole blood, isolated PBMCs, or DNA extracted from either of those sample types. This sequence uses TRBV7-8 and TRBJ2-2, and the D gene may be TRBD1, 6 bases matching. The material sequenced was peripheral blood. The origin of this receptor is a human donor with acute or convalescent COVID-19. The donor label of this sample is uncertain. The CDR3 reads CASSISQGYTGELFF. The nucleotide sequence is TGTGCCAGCAGCATCTCGCAGGGGTACACCGGGGAGCTGTTTTTT.